This T cell receptor (beta chain) was sequenced during a study of blood T cell repertoires in COVID-19. Study details: Italy, Spain and the United States were the sources of the convalescent and acute COVID-19 samples. T cells, B-cell-depleted T cells, or PBMCs supplied cDNA or gDNA.

The CDR3 runs to 19 residues. Losses at the gene ends were 4 bases for V and 5 bases for J; bases not matched to a gene: 20. From germline, CDR1 is SGHNT and CDR2 YENEEA. Assay used: immunoSEQ multiplex PCR; TCRdb lists only in-frame clones, some missing. The sample consists of 260,000 or so clones, roughly 88% of them appearing once. Participant age was 18 to 89 years, and participants resided in 20 to 30 US areas. Participants' reported clinical history set cohort assignment. Sequencing was performed on PBMCs or T cells enriched from blood (not recorded which). V and J are TRBV11-3 and TRBJ1-2, with TRBD1 identical over 9 bases. This TCR derives from a woman aged 40 to 49 with acute COVID-19. The CDR3 protein is CASSSRRFKQGATTYGYTF. The CDR3 region has the DNA TGTGCCAGCAGCTCGCGAAGATTCAAACAGGGGGCGACGACATATGGCTACACCTTC.